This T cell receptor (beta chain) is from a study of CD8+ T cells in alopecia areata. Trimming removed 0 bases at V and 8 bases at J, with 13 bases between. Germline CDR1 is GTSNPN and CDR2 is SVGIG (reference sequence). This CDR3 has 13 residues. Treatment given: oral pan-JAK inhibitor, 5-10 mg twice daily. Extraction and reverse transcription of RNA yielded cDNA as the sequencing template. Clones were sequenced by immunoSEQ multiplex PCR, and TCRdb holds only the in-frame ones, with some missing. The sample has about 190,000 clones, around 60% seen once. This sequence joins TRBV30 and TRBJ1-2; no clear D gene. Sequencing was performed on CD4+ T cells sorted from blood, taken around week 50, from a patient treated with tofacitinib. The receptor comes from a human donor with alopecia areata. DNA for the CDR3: TGTGCCTGGAGTGTCAAACACCTTGGCGGCTACACCTTC. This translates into CAWSVKHLGGYTF.